This T cell receptor (beta chain) was sequenced in a study of T cells in Graves' hyperthyroidism and ophthalmopathy. The TCR beta CDR3 regions underwent amplification using RNA transcripts as the source. TCR CDR3 underwent first-round RT-PCR with the HTBI primer set. TCRdb re-called the multiplex PCR reads through MiXCR, storing one row per CDR3 protein. The data show 300,000 to 450,000 distinct CDR3 sequences, 15% to 18% seen once. This clonotype was seen repeatedly, ten times or more. The CDR3 sequence is 15 residues long. In germline, CDR1 is MDHEN, CDR2 SYDVKM. V was cut by 3 bases and J by 5 bases, with 11 bases left in between. PBMCs were obtained from 7.5 to 10 ml fresh peripheral blood.

Sequencing was done on a sample of blood. V gene TRBV28 combines with J gene TRBJ1-6; no definite D call. The TCR was taken from a woman aged 18-29 years with Graves' hyperthyroidism that later progressed to Graves' ophthalmopathy. CDR3 in DNA: TGTGCCAGCAGTTTTGTCCCGAACAATAATTCACCCCTCCACTTT. Encoded protein: CASSFVPNNNSPLHF.